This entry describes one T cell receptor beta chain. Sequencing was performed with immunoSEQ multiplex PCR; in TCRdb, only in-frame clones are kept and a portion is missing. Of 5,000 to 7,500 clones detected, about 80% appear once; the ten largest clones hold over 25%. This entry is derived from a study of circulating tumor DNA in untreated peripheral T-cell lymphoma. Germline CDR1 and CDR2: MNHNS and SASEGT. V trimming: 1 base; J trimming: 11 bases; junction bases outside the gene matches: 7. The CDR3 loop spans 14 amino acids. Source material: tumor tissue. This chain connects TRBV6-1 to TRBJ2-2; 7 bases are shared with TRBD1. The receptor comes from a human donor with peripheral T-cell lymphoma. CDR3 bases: TGTGCCAGCAGTGAAGAAAAGGGGGCCGCAGAGCTGTTTTTT. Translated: CASSEEKGAAELFF.